This record looks at one T cell receptor (beta chain) sequence and its context. This clone was detected only once. The clone's antigen remains unknown. No base quality information exists; no much larger clone differs at one position. This sample stems from a study of blood T cell repertoires in COVID-19 (dated by TCRdb to the early 2020s). Background for the entire study: Samples from collaborators originated in the United States, Italy and Spain and spanned both the acute and convalescent phases of COVID-19. Deeply sampled blood TCRbeta repertoires from subjects exposed to, actively infected with, or recovered from COVID-19 were included in the dataset. Nearly every sample came with metadata listing a de-identified subject ID, COVID-19 status, age in years and sex. The prospective study material was composed of cDNA or gDNA derived from T cells, B-cell-depleted T cells, or PBMCs. The samples were drawn from two sources: the first 160 participants of the ongoing ImmuneRACE study, and about 1,300 subjects contributed by 6 global collaborators. A freely available public database, intended as a resource for researchers studying the immune response to SARS-CoV-2, is where the repertoires were released. Where available, HLA class I and class II types were taken from metadata supplied by the sample provider and were not determined by assay-based typing. What the research found in general, with its limitations: Clinical and demographic metadata were provided uncurated, with the amount varying by source and participant.

Samples from volunteer blood donors who had recovered from COVID-19 were contributed by a second Seattle source. Collaborating institutions collected whole blood in K2EDTA tubes following their own protocols. For TCRbeta analysis, collaborators shipped samples in one of three forms: frozen whole blood, isolated PBMCs, or DNA extracted from either of those sample types. TCRbeta CDR3 regions were amplified from genomic DNA by means of the immunoSEQ Assay, a bias-controlled multiplex PCR. In the paper's pipeline: The number of nucleated cells in each sample was estimated from the amplification of reference gene primers within the assay. To quantify the absolute abundance of each unique TCRbeta CDR3 rearrangement, sequence reads were collapsed and filtered. For each sample, productive Simpson clonality was calculated by taking the square root of Simpson's diversity index across productive rearrangements. In its TCRdb copy, this immuneACCESS table keeps in-frame sequences only and misses some clones. Where compared with another copy, unresolved V genes explain less than half of these, and the others have no known cause. V and J calls and clone size come straight from that table; D and trimming were deduced from the DNA. The sample table holds approximately 260,000 clones, of which 87% were seen once. Together, the top ten hold approximately 7.6% of the sample.

The CDR3 holds 13 amino acids from the cysteine to the phenylalanine. Just CDR3 DNA is preserved here, 39 bases in frame from base 1. V is clipped by 3 bases and J by 6 bases, and the sequence between their germline boundaries is 11 bases long. The germline V gene provides CDR1 WSHSY and CDR2 SAAADI. This receptor was obtained from a man in his sixties who had recovered from COVID-19. The rearranged segments are TRBV10-2 and TRBJ1-2; too little of a D gene remains to name it. Sequencing was carried out using peripheral blood. The CDR3 has the sequence CASSDVFYNGYTF. In nucleotide form, the sequence is TGCGCCAGCAGTGATGTCTTCTATAATGGCTACACCTTC.